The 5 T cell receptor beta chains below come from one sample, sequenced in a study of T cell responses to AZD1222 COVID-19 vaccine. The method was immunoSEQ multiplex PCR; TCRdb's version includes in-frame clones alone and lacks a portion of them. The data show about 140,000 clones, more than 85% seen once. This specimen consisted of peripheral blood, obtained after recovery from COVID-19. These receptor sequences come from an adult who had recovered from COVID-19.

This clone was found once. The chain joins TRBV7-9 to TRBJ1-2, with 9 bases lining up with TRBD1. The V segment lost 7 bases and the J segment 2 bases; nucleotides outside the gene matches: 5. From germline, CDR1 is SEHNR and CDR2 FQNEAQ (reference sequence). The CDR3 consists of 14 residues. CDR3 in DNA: TGTGCCAGCACCTCTGGGACAGGGAACTATGGCTACACCTTC. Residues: CASTSGTGNYGYTF.

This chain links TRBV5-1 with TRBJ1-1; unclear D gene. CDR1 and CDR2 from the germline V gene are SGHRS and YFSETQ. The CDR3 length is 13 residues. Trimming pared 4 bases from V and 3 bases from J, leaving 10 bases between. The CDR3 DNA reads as TGCGCCAGCAGCCGCAATAGGGACACTGAAGCTTTCTTT. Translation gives CASSRNRDTEAFF.

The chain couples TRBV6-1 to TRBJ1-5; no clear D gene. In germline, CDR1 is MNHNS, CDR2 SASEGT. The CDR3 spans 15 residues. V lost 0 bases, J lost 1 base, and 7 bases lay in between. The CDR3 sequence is CASSEARLSNQPQHF. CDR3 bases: TGTGCCAGCAGTGAAGCGCGGTTGAGCAATCAGCCCCAGCATTTT.

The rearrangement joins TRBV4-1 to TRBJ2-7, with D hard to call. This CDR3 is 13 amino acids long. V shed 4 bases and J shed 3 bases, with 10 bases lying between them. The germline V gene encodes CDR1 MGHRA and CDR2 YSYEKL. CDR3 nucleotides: TGCGCCAGCAGCCCGGACGAGTACTACGAGCAGTACTTC. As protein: CASSPDEYYEQYF.

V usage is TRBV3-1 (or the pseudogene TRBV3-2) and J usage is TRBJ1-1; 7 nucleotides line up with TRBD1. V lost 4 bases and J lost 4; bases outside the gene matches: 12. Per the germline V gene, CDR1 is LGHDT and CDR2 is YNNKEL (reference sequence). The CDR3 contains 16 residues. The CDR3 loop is CASSPLTGVGITEAFF. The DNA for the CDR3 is TGTGCCAGCAGCCCGCTCACAGGGGTCGGGATCACTGAAGCTTTCTTT.